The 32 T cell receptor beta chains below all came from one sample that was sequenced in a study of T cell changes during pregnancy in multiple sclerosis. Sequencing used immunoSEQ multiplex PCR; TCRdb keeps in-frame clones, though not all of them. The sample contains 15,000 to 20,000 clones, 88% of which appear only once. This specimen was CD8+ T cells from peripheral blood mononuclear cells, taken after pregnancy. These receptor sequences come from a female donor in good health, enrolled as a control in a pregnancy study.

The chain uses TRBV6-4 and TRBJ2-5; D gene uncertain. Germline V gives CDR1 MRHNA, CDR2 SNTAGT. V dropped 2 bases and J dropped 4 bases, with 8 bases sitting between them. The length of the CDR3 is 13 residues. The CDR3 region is CASSDGPTETQYF. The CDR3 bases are TGTGCCAGCAGTGACGGCCCAACAGAGACCCAGTACTTC.

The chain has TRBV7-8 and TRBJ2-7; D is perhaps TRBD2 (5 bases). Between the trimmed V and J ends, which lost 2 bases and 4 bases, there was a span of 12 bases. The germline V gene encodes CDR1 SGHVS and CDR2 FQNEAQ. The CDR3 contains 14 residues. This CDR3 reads CASSLSASFYEQYF. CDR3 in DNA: TGTGCCAGCAGCTTAAGCGCTAGCTTTTACGAGCAGTACTTC.

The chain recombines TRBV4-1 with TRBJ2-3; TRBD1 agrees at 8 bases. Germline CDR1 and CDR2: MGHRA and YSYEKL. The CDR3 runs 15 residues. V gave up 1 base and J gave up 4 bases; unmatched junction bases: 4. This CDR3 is CASSQGTGQADTQYF. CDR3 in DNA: TGCGCCAGCAGCCAAGGGACAGGGCAAGCAGATACGCAGTATTTT.

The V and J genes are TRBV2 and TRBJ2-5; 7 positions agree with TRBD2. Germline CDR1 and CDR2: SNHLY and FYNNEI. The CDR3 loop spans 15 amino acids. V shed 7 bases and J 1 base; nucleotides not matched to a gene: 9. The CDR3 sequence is CASKAGLALQETQYF. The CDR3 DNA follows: TGTGCCAGCAAAGCGGGGCTAGCGCTCCAAGAGACCCAGTACTTC.

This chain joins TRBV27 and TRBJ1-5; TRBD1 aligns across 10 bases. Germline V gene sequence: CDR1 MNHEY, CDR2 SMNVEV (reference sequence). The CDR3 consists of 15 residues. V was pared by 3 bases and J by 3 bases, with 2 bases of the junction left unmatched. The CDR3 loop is CASSFGQGVNQPQHF. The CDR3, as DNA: TGTGCCAGCAGTTTCGGACAGGGGGTCAATCAGCCCCAGCATTTT.

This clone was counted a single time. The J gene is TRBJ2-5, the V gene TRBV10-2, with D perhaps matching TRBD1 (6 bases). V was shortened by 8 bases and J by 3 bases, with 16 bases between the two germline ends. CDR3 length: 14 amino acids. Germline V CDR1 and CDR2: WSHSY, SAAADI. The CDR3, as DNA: TGCGCCAGCCCCCCTTCCGCAGGGGAAGAGACCCAGTACTTC. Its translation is CASPPSAGEETQYF.

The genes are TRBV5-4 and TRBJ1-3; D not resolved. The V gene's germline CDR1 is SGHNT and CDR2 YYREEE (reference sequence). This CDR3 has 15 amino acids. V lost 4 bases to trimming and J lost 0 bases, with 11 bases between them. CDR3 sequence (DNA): TGTGCCAGCAGCACCGAGGAGAGCTCTGGAAACACCATATATTTT. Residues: CASSTEESSGNTIYF.

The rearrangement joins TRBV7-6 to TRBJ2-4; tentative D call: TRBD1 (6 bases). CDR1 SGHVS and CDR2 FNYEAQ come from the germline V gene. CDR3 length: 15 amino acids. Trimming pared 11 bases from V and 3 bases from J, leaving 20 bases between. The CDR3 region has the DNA TGTGCCTCTAATTTGTGGGGGCCAATCAAAAACATTCAGTACTTC. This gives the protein CASNLWGPIKNIQYF.

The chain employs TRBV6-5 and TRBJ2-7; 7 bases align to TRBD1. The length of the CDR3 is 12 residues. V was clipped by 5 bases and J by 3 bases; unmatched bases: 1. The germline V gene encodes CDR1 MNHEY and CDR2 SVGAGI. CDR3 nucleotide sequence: TGTGCCAGCAGTACAGGGGACTACGAGCAGTACTTC. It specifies CASSTGDYEQYF.

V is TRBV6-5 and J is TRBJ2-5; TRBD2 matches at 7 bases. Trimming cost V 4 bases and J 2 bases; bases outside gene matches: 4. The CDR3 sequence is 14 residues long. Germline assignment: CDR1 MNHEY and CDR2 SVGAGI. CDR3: CASSFRTRQETQYF. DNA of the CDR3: TGTGCCAGCAGTTTCCGGACTAGACAAGAGACCCAGTACTTC.

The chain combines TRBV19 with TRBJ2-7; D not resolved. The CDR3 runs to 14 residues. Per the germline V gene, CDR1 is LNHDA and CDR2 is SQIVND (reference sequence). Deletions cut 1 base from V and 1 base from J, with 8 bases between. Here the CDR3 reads CASSIVGTSYEQYF. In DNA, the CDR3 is TGTGCCAGTAGTATAGTGGGCACTTCCTACGAGCAGTACTTC.

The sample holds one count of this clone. The CDR3 region is CASSARDRGYEQYF. The CDR3 DNA reads TGTGCCAGCAGCGCCCGGGACAGGGGCTACGAGCAGTACTTC. This chain links TRBV9 with TRBJ2-7, with 10 bases identical to TRBD1. The CDR3 is 14 residues long. After removal of 3 bases from V and 3 bases from J, the junction contained 3 bases not matched to a gene. The germline V gene encodes CDR1 SGDLS and CDR2 YYNGEE. Based on the CDR3 plus reference TRBV9 and TRBJ2-7, the full variable domain is DSGVTQTPKHLITATGQRVTLRCSPRSGDLSVYWYQQSLDQGLQFLIQYYNGEERAKGNILERFSAQQFPDLHSELNLSSLELGDSALYFCASSARDRGYEQYFGPGTRLTVT.

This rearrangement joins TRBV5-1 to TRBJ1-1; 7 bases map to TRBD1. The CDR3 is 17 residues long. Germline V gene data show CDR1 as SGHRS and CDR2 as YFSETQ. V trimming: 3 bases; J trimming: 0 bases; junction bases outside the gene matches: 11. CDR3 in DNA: TGCGCCAGCAGCTCACCCCGACAGGGCCCAATGAACACTGAAGCTTTCTTT. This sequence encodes CASSSPRQGPMNTEAFF. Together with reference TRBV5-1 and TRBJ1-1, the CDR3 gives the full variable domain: KAGVTQTPRYLIKTRGQQVTLSCSPISGHRSVSWYQQTPGQGLQFLFEYFSETQRNKGNFPGRFSGRQFSNSRSEMNVSTLELGDSALYLCASSSPRQGPMNTEAFFGQGTRLTVV.

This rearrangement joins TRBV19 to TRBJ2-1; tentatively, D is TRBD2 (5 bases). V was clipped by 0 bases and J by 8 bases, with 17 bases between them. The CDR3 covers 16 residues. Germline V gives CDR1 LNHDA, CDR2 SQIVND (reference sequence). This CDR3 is CASSIDLEAALDEQFF. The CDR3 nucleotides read TGTGCCAGTAGTATAGATCTAGAAGCGGCCCTTGATGAGCAGTTCTTC.

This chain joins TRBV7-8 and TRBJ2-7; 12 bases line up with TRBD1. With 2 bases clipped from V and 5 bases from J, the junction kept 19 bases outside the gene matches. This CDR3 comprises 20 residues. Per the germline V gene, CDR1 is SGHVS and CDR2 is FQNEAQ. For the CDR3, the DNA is TGTGCCAGCAGCTTACGTAGATTGGGCCCGGGACAGGGGGCAAGGGACGAGCAGTACTTC. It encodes CASSLRRLGPGQGARDEQYF. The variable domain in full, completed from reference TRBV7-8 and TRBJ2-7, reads GAGVSQSPRYKVAKRGQDVALRCDPISGHVSLFWYQQALGQGPEFLTYFQNEAQLDKSGLPSDRFFAERPEGSVSTLKIQRTQQEDSAVYLCASSLRRLGPGQGARDEQYFGPGTRLTVT.

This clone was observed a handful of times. CDR3 DNA sequence: TGTGCCAGCAGTGGAGGGGGGGTTGGTGGCTACACCTTC. Translation: CASSGGGVGGYTF. The chain links TRBV27 to TRBJ1-2; perhaps TRBD1 as D (6 bases). CDR1 MNHEY and CDR2 SMNVEV come from the germline V gene (reference sequence). There are 13 residues in the CDR3. V was shortened by 5 bases and J by 7 bases, with 14 bases between the two germline ends.

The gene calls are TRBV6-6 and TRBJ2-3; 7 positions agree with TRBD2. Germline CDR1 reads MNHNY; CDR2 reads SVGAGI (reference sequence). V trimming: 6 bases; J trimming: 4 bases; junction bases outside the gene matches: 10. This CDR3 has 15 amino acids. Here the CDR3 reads CASSPTERGADTQYF. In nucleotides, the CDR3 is TGTGCCAGCAGCCCTACGGAGCGGGGTGCAGATACGCAGTATTTT.

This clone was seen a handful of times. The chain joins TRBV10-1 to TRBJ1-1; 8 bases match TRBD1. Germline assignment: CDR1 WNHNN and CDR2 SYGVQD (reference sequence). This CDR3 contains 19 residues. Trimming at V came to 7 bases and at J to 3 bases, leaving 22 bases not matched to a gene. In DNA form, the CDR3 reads TGCGCCAGCATTGGGGGGGCTACGGGACAGGACGTAAGGGACACTGAAGCTTTCTTT. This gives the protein CASIGGATGQDVRDTEAFF.

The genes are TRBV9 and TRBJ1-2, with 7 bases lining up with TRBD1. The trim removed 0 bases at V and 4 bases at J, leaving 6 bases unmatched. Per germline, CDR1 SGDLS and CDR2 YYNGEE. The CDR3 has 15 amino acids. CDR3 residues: CASSVGGGTLYGYTF. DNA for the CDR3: TGTGCCAGCAGCGTAGGAGGGGGCACCCTCTATGGCTACACCTTC.

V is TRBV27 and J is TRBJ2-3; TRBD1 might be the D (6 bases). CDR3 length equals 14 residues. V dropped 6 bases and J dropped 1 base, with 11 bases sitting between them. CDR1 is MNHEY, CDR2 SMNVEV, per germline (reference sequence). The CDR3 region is CASRRQDRTDTQYF. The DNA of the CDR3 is TGTGCCAGCAGGCGACAGGACCGCACAGATACGCAGTATTTT.

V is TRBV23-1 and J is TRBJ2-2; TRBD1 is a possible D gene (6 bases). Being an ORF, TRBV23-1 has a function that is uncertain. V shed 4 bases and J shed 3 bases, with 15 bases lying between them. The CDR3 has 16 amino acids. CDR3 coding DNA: TGCGCCAGCAGTCTTTCGGAGTCAGGGGACACCGGGGAGCTGTTTTTT. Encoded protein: CASSLSESGDTGELFF.

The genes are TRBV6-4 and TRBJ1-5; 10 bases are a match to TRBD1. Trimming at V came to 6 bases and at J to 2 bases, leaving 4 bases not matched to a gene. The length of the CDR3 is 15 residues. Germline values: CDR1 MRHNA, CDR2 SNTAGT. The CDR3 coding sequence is TGTGCCAGCAGCCCCGGGACAGGGGGCAATCAGCCCCAGCATTTT. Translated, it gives CASSPGTGGNQPQHF.

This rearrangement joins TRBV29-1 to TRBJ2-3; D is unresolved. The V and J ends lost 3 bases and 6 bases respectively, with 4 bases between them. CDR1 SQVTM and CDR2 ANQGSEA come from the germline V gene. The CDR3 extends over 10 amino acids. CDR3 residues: CSVDLDTQYF. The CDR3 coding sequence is TGCAGCGTTGACCTTGATACGCAGTATTTT.

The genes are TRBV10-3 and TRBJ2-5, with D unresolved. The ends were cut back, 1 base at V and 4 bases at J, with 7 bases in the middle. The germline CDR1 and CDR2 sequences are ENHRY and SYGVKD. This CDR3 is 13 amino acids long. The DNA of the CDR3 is TGTGCCATCAGTGAGTGGTCGAGAGAGACCCAGTACTTC. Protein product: CAISEWSRETQYF.

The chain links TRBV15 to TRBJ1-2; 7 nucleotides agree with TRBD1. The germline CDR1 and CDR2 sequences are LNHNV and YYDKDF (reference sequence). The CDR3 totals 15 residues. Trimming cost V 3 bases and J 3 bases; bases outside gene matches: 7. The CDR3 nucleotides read TGTGCCACCAGCAGTGAAGGACAGGACCACTATGGCTACACCTTC. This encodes CATSSEGQDHYGYTF.

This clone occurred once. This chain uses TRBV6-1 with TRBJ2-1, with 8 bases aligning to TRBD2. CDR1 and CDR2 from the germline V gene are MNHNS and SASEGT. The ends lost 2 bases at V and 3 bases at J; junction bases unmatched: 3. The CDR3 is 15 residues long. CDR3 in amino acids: CASSELAGSYNEQFF. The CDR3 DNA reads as TGTGCCAGCAGTGAATTAGCGGGGAGCTACAATGAGCAGTTCTTC.

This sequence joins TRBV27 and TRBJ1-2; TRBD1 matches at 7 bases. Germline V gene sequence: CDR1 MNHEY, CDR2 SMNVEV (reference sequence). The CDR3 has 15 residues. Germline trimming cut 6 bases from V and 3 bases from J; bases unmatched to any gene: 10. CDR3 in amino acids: CASRGLGGFDYGYTF. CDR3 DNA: TGTGCCAGCAGGGGTCTAGGGGGCTTTGACTATGGCTACACCTTC.

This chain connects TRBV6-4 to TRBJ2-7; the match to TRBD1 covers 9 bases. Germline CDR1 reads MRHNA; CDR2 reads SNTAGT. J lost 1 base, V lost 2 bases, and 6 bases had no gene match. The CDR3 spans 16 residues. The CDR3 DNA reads TGTGCCAGCAGTGACGCTACAGGGGGCATTTCCTACGAGCAGTACTTC. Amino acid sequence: CASSDATGGISYEQYF.

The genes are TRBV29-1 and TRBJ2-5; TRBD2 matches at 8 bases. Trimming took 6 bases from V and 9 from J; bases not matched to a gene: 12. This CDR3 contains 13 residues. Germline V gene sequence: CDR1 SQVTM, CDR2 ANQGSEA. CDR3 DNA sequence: TGCAGCGTCCGCTCGGGACTAGAGGAGGCCCAGTACTTC. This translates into CSVRSGLEEAQYF.

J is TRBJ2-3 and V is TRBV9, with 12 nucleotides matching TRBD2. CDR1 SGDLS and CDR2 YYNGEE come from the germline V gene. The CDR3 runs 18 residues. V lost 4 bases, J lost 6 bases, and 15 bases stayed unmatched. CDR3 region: CASSPVTRLAGAGDTQYF. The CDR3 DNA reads TGTGCCAGCAGCCCTGTAACCCGACTAGCGGGGGCAGGGGATACGCAGTATTTT.

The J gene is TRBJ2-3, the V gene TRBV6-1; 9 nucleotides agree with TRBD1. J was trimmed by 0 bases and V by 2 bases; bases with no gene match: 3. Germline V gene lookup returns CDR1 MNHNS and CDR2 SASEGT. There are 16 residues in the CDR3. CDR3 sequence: CASSERGQGSTDTQYF. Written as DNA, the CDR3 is TGTGCCAGCAGTGAACGGGGACAGGGAAGCACAGATACGCAGTATTTT.

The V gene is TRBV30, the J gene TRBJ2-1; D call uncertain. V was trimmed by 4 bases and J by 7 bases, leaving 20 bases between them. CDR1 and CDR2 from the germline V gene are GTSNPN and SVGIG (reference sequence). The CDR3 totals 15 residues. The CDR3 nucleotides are TGTGCCTGGACCCCCAGCCTCCGAGACATTAATGAGCAGTTCTTC. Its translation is CAWTPSLRDINEQFF.